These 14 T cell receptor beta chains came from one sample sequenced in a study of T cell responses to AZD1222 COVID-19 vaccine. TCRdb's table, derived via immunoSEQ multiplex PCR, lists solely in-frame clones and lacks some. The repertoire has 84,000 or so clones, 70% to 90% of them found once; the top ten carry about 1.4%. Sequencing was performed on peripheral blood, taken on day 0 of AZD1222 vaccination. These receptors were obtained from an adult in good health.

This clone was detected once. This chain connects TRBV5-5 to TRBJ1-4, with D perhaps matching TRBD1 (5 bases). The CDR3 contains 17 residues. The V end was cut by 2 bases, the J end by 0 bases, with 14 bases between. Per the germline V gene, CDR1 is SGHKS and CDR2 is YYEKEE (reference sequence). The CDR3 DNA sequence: TGTGCCAGCAGCTTTGGTTTTGCGGGGGCAACTAATGAAAAACTGTTTTTT. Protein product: CASSFGFAGATNEKLFF.

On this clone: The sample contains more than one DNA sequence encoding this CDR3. CDR3 sequence reads: CAWRTGSPLHF. CDR3 nucleotide sequence: TGTGCCTGGAGAACAGGTTCACCCCTCCACTTT. This chain connects TRBV30 to TRBJ1-6; D is possibly TRBD1 (5 bases). The V gene's germline CDR1 is GTSNPN and CDR2 SVGIG (reference sequence). The germline V and J ends were trimmed by 3 bases and 9 bases, with 6 bases remaining between them. The length of the CDR3 is 11 residues. The full variable domain, its missing parts supplied by reference TRBV30 and TRBJ1-6, is SQTIHQWPATLVQPVGSPLSLECTVEGTSNPNLYWYRQAAGRGLQLLFYSVGIGQISSEVPQNLSASRPQDRQFILSSKKLLLSDSGFYLCAWRTGSPLHFGNGTRLTVT.

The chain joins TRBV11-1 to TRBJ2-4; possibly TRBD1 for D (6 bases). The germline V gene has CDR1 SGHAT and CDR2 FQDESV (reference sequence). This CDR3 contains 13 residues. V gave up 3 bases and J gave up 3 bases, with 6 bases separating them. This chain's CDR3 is CASSLDSKNIQYF. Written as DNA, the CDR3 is TGTGCCAGCAGCTTGGACAGCAAAAACATTCAGTACTTC. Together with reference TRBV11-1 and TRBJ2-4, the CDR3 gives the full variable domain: EAEVAQSPRYKITEKSQAVAFWCDPISGHATLYWYRQILGQGPELLVQFQDESVVDDSQLPKDRFSAERLKGVDSTLKIQPAELGDSAMYLCASSLDSKNIQYFGAGTRLSVL.

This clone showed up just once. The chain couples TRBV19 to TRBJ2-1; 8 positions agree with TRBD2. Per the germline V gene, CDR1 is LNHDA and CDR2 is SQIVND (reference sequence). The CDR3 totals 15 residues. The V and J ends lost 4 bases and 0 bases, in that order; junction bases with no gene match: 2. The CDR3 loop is CASSTGTSSYNEQFF. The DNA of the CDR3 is TGTGCCAGTAGTACCGGGACTAGCTCCTACAATGAGCAGTTCTTC.

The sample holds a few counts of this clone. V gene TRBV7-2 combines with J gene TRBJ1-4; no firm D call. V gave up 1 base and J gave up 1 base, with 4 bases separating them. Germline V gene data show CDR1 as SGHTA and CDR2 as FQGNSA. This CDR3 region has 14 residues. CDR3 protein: CASSLGRTNEKLFF. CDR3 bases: TGTGCCAGCAGCTTAGGGAGAACTAATGAAAAACTGTTTTTT.

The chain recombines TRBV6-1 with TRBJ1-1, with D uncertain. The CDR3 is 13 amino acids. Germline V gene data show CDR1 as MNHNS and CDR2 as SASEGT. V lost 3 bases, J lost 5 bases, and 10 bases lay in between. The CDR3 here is CASSEGRTTEAFF. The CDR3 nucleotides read TGTGCCAGCAGTGAGGGGAGAACAACTGAAGCTTTCTTT.

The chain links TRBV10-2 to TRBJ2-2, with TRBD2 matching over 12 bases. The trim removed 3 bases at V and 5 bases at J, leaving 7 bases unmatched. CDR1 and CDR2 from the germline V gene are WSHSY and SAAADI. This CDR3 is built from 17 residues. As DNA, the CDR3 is TGCGCCAGCAGTGACCCTAGCGGGAGGGCCGTAACCGGGGAGCTGTTTTTT. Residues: CASSDPSGRAVTGELFF.

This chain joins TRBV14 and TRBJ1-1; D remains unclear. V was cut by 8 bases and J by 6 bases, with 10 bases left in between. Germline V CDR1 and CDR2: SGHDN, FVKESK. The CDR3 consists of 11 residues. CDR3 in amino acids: CASGAYAEAFF. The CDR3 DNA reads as TGTGCCAGCGGCGCCTATGCTGAAGCTTTCTTT.

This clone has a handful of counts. Here the CDR3 DNA reads TGTGCCAGCAGCTTTTTTCCAGGGTGGAACTATGGCTACACCTTC. It translates to CASSFFPGWNYGYTF. The genes are TRBV11-2 and TRBJ1-2; D perhaps matches TRBD1 (5 bases). V was trimmed by 3 bases and J by 2 bases, leaving 13 bases between them. CDR3 length: 15 amino acids. CDR1 is SGHAT, CDR2 FQNNGV, per germline.

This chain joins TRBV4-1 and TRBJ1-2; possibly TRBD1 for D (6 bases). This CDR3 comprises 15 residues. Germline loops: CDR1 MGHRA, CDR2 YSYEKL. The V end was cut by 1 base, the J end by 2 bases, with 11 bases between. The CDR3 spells CASSQGVGTNYGYTF. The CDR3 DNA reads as TGCGCCAGCAGCCAAGGAGTAGGGACAAACTATGGCTACACCTTC.

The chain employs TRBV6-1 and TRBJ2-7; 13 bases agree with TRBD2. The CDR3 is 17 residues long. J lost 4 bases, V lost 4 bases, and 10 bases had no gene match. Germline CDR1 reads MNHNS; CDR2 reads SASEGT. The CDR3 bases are TGTGCCAGCAGTGGGTCGACTAGCGGGAGGTTCCTTTACGAGCAGTACTTC. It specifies CASSGSTSGRFLYEQYF.

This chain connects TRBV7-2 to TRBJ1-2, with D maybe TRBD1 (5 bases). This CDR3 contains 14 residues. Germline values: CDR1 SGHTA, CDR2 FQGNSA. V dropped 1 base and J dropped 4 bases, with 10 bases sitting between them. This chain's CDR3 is CASSLGGHLYGYTF. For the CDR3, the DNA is TGTGCCAGCAGCTTAGGAGGACACCTCTATGGCTACACCTTC.

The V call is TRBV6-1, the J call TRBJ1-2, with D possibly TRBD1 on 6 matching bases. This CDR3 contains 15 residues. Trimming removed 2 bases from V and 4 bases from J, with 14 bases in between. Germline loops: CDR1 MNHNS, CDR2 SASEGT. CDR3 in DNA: TGTGCCAGCAGTGAATTGAGAGGCAGGGGCTATGGCTACACCTTC. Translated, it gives CASSELRGRGYGYTF.

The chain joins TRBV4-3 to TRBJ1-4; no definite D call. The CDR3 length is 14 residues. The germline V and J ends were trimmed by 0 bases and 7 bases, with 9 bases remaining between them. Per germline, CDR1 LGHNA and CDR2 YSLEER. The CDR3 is CASSQDLGSEKLFF. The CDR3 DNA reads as TGCGCCAGCAGCCAAGATCTGGGGAGTGAAAAACTGTTTTTT.